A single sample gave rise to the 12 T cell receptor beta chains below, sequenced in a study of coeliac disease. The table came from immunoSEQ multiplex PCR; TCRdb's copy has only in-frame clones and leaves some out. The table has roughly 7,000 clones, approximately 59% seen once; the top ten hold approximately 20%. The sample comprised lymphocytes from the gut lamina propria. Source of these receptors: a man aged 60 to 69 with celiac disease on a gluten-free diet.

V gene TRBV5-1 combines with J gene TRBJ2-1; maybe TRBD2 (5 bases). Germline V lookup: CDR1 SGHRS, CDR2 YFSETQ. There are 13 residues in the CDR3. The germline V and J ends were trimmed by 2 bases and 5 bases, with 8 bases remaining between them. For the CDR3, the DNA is TGCGCCAGCAGCTTTCGGGGTAACAATGAGCAGTTCTTC. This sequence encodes CASSFRGNNEQFF.

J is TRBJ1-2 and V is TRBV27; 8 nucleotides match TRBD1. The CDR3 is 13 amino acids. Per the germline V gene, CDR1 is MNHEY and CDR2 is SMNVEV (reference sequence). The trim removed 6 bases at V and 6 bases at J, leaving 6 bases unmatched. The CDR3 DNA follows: TGTGCCAGCAGGCCTCTGACAGGGGATGGCTACACCTTC. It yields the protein CASRPLTGDGYTF.

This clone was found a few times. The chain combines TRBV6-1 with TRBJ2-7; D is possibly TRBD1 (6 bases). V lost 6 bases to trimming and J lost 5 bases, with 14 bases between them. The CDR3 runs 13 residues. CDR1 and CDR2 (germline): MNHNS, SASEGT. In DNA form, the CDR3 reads TGTGCCAGCAGAAACGGACAGACCCACGAGCAGTACTTC. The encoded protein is CASRNGQTHEQYF.

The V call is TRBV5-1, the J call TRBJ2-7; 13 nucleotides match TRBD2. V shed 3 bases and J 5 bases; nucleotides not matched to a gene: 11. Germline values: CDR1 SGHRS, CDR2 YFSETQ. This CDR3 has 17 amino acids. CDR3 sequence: CASSSTPTSGGNNEQYF. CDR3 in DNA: TGCGCCAGCAGCTCCACCCCGACTAGCGGGGGGAATAACGAGCAGTACTTC. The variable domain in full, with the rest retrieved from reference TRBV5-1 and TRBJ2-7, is KAGVTQTPRYLIKTRGQQVTLSCSPISGHRSVSWYQQTPGQGLQFLFEYFSETQRNKGNFPGRFSGRQFSNSRSEMNVSTLELGDSALYLCASSSTPTSGGNNEQYFGPGTRLTVT.

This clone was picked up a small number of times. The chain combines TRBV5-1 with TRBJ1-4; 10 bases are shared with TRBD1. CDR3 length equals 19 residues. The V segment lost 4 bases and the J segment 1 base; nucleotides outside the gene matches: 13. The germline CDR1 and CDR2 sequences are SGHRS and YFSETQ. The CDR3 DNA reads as TGCGCCAGCAGCGCCACCCGGGACAGGGGAGGTCGAACTAATGAAAAACTGTTTTTT. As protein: CASSATRDRGGRTNEKLFF. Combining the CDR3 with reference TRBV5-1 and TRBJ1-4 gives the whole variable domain KAGVTQTPRYLIKTRGQQVTLSCSPISGHRSVSWYQQTPGQGLQFLFEYFSETQRNKGNFPGRFSGRQFSNSRSEMNVSTLELGDSALYLCASSATRDRGGRTNEKLFFGSGTQLSVL.

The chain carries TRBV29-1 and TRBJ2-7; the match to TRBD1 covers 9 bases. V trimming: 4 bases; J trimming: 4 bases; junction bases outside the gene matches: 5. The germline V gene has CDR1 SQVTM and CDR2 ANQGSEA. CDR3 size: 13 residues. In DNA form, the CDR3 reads TGCAGCGTTGCACAGGGGGCTTCGTACGAGCAGTACTTC. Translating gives CSVAQGASYEQYF.

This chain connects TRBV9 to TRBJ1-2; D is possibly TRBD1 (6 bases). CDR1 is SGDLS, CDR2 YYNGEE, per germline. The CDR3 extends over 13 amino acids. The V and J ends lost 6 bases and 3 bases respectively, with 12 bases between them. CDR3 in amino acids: CASKKQGHYGYTF. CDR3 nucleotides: TGTGCCAGCAAAAAACAGGGTCACTATGGCTACACCTTC.

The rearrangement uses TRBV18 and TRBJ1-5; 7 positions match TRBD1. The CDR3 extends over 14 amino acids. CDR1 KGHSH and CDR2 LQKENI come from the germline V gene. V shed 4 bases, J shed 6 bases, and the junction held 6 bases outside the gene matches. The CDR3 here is CASSRQGEGQPQHF. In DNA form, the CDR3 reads TGTGCCAGCTCACGACAGGGCGAAGGTCAGCCCCAGCATTTT. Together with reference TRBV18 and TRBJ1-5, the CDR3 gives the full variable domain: NAGVMQNPRHLVRRRGQEARLRCSPMKGHSHVYWYRQLPEEGLKFMVYLQKENIIDESGMPKERFSAEFPKEGPSILRIQQVVRGDSAAYFCASSRQGEGQPQHFGDGTRLSIL.

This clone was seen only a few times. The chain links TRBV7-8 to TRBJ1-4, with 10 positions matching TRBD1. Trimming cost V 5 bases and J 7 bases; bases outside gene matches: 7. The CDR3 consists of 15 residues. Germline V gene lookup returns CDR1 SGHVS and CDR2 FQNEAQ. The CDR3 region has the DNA TGTGCCAGCAGCCTCTCGACAGGGGGCGGTGAAAAACTGTTTTTT. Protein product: CASSLSTGGGEKLFF.

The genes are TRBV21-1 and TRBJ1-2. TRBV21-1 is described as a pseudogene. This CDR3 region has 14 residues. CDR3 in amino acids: CASSPRTRGIGYTF. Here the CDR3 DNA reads TGTGCCAGCAGCCCGCGGACCCGGGGAATAGGCTACACCTTC.

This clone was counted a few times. CDR3 sequence reads: CASSQERGGFNEQFF. The CDR3 DNA sequence: TGTGCCAGCAGCCAAGAGCGGGGGGGCTTCAATGAGCAGTTCTTC. The chain recombines TRBV4-2 with TRBJ2-1, with 9 bases fitting TRBD2. The ends lost 0 bases at V and 6 bases at J; junction bases unmatched: 3. Germline CDR1 reads LGHNA; CDR2 reads YNFKEQ. This CDR3 comprises 15 residues.

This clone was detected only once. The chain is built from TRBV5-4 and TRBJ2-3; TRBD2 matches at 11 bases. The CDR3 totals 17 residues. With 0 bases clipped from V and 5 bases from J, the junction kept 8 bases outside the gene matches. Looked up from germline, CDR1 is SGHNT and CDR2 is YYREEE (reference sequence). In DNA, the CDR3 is TGTGCCAGCAGCTTGGGTCCTCCTAGCGGGGGGCTAGATACGCAGTATTTT. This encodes CASSLGPPSGGLDTQYF.